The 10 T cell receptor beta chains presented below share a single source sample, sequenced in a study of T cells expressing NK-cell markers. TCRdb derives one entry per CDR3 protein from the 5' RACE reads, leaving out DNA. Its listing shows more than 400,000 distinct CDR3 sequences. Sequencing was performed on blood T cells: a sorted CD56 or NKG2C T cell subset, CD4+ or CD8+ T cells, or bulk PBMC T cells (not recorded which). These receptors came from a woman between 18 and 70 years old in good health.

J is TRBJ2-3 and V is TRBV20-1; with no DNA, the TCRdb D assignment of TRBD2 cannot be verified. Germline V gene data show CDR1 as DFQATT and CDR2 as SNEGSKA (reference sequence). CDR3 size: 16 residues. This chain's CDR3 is CSASPVVAGHTDTQYF.

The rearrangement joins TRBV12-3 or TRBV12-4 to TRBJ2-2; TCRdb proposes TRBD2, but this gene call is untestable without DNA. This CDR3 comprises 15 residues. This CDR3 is CASSFLAEHTGELFF.

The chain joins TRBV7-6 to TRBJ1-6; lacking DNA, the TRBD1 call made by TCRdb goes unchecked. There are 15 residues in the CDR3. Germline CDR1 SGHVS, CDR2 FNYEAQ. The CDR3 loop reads CASSLEGDRNSPLHF.

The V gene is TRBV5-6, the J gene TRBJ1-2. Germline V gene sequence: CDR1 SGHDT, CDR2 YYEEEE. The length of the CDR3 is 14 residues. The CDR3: CASSLVREGYGYTF.

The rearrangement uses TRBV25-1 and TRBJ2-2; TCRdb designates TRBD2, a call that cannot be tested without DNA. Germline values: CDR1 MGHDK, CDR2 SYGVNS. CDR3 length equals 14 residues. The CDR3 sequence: CASRPGLTDGELFF.

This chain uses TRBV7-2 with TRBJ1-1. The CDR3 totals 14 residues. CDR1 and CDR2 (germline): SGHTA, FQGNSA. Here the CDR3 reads CASSFALLNTEAFF.

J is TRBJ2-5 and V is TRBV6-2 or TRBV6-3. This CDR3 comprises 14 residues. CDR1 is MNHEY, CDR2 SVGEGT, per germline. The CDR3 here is CASSYSTQQETQYF.

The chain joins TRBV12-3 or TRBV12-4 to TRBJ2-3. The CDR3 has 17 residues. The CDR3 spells CASSPKKGRASTDTQYF.

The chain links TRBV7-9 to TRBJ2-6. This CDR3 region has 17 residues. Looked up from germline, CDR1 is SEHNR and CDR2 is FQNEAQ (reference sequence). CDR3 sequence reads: CASSLAPWSSGANVLTF.

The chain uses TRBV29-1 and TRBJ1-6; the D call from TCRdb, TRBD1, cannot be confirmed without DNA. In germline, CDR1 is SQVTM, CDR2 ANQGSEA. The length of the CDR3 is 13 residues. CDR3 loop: CSVAGQPNSPLHF.